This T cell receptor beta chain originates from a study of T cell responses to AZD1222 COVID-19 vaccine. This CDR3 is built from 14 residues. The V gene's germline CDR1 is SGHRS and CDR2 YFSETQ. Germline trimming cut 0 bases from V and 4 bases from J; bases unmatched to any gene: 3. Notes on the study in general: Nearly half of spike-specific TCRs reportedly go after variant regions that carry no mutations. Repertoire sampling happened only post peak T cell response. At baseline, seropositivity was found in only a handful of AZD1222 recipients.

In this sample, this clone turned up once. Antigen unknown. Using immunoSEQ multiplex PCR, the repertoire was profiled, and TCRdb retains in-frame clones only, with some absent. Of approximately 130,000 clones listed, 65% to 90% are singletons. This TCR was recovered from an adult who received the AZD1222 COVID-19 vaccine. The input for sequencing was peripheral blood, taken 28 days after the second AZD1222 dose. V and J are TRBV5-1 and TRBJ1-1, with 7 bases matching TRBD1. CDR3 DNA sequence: TGCGCCAGCAGCTTGGAGCAGGGGGGCACTGAAGCTTTCTTT. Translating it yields CASSLEQGGTEAFF.